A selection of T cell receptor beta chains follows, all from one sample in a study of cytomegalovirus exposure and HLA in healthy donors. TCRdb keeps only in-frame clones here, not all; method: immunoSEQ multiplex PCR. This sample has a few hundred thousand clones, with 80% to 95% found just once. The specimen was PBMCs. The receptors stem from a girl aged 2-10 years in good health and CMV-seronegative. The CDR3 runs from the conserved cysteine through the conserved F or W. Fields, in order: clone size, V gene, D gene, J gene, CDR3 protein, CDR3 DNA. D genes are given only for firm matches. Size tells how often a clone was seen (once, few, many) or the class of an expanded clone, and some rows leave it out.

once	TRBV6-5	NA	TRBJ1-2	CASTPVAGNGYTF	TGTGCCAGCACCCCCGTGGCCGGGAATGGCTACACCTTC
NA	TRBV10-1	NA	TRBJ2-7	CASSESPAGGLSYEQYF	TGCGCCAGCAGTGAGTCCCCGGCGGGCGGCCTCTCCTACGAGCAGTACTTC
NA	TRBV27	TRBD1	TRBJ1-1	CASGTGGYTEAFF	TGTGCCAGCGGAACAGGGGGCTACACTGAAGCTTTCTTT
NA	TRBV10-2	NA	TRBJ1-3	CASSVPQGGTGNTIYF	TGCGCCAGCAGTGTTCCACAGGGAGGGACTGGAAACACCATATATTTT
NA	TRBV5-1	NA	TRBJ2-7	CASSSADDYEQYF	TGCGCCAGCAGCTCAGCGGATGACTACGAGCAGTACTTC
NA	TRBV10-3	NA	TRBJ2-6	CAISADSASSGANVLTF	TGTGCCATCAGTGCGGACAGCGCTTCCTCTGGGGCCAACGTCCTGACTTTC
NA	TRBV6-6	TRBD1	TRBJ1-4	CASSSSDRALEKLFF	TGTGCCAGCAGTTCCTCCGACAGGGCCCTTGAAAAACTGTTTTTT
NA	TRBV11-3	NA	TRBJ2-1	CASSLEGTSSYNEQFF	TGTGCCAGCAGCTTAGAAGGGACTTCCTCCTACAATGAGCAGTTCTTC
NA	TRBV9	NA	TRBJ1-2	CASSVATGYGYTF	TGTGCCAGCAGCGTAGCTACAGGCTATGGCTACACCTTC
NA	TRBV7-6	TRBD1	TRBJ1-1	CASSQPGQGMNTEAFF	TGTGCCAGCAGCCAACCCGGACAGGGGATGAACACTGAAGCTTTCTTT
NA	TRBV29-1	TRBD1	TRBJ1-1	CSVDTGGNTEAFF	TGCAGCGTTGATACAGGGGGGAACACTGAAGCTTTCTTT
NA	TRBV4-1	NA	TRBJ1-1	CASSQDPLNTEAFF	TGCGCCAGCAGCCAAGATCCTCTGAACACTGAAGCTTTCTTT
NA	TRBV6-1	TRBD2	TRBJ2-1	CASIAGSSGRYEQFF	TGTGCCAGCATTGCCGGGTCTAGCGGGAGGTATGAGCAGTTCTTC
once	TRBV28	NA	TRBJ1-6	CASKNPLSSPLHF	TGTGCCAGCAAGAACCCGCTGAGTTCACCCCTCCACTTT
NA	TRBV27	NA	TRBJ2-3	CASSLLPTTDTQYF	TGTGCCAGCAGTCTACTCCCCACTACAGATACGCAGTATTTT
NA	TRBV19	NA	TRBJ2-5	CASSIIGEETQYF	TGTGCCAGTAGTATTATTGGGGAGGAGACCCAGTACTTC